A selection of T cell receptor beta chains follows, all from one sample in a study of cytomegalovirus exposure and HLA in healthy donors. TCRdb's table, derived via immunoSEQ multiplex PCR, lists solely in-frame clones and lacks some. This table holds fewer than 100,000 clones, about 93% found once. Sequenced input: PBMCs. The receptors were gathered from a woman younger than 30 in good health and CMV-seronegative. Both conserved end residues are part of each CDR3. Fields, in order: clone size, J gene, V gene, D gene, CDR3 DNA, CDR3 protein. D genes are given only for firm matches. Size values are once, few and many counts, or a class for expanded clones, and some rows have none.

>once|TRBJ2-1|TRBV6-4|NA
TGTGCCAGCAGCCGGGAAGCGACTACCTTCGGGGGTGTCCCTAACAATGAGCAGTTCTTC
CASSREATTFGGVPNNEQFF
>NA|TRBJ1-4|TRBV29-1|TRBD1
TGCAGCGTCGAGGACAGGGAGGAAAAACTGTTTTTT
CSVEDREEKLFF
>NA|TRBJ2-1|TRBV6-4|TRBD1
TGTGCCAGCAGTGACTATACGGACAGGGGGCGCGGGAAGTTCTTC
CASSDYTDRGRGKFF
>NA|TRBJ2-7|TRBV2|NA
TGTGCCAGCACCTATCCCGGGGTCTACGAGCAGTACTTC
CASTYPGVYEQYF
>NA|TRBJ2-4|TRBV2|TRBD1
TGTGCCACCGGGACAGGGGGCTTGAGGGCCAAAAACATTCAGTACTTC
CATGTGGLRAKNIQYF
>NA|TRBJ2-7|TRBV10-3|TRBD1
TGTGCCATCAGTGGGGACAGCGGTTACGAGCAGTACTTC
CAISGDSGYEQYF
>few|TRBJ1-2|TRBV6-1|TRBD1
TGTGCCAGCGGACAGGGGGCGAAGAACTATGGCTACACCTTC
CASGQGAKNYGYTF
>NA|TRBJ1-4|TRBV14|NA
TGTGCCAGCAGCCAAATATCAGGGGCAGATGAAAAACTGTTTTTT
CASSQISGADEKLFF
>NA|TRBJ2-3|TRBV5-8|TRBD2
TGTGCCAGCAGCTTGGTGGCCAGCGTCCGGGGGGCAGATACGCAGTATTTT
CASSLVASVRGADTQYF
>NA|TRBJ2-5|TRBV7-7|TRBD2
TGTGCTAGCAGCCCGGGACTAGCGGGAAAAGAGACCCAGTACTTC
CASSPGLAGKETQYF
>NA|TRBJ1-1|TRBV6-1|TRBD1
TGTGCCAGCAGCCCGACAGGGCGGACTGAAGCTTTCTTT
CASSPTGRTEAFF
>once|TRBJ1-5|TRBV6-6|NA
TGTGCCAGCAGTTACCGAGACAGTGAGGTGCTTTTT
CASSYRDSEVLF
>NA|TRBJ2-1|TRBV4-1|NA
TGCGCCAGCAGCCAAGTAGGAGGGAACTACAATGAGCAGTTCTTC
CASSQVGGNYNEQFF
>NA|TRBJ1-5|TRBV5-6|TRBD1
TGTGCCAGCAGCTTGAGGACGGGGACAGGGGGCTACGGCAATCAGCCCCAGCATTTT
CASSLRTGTGGYGNQPQHF
>NA|TRBJ1-5|TRBV23-1|TRBD1
TGCGCCAGCAGTTTAGACAGGGGGCAGGAGCAGCCCCAGCATTTT
CASSLDRGQEQPQHF
>NA|TRBJ2-1|TRBV7-8|NA
TGTGCCAGCAGCACCAGCAGGGGGAGGAACTACAATGAGCAGTTCTTC
CASSTSRGRNYNEQFF
>NA|TRBJ1-2|TRBV5-6|NA
TGTGCCAGCAGCTTGGGGCAGGGCTACTATGGCTACACCTTC
CASSLGQGYYGYTF
>NA|TRBJ2-7|TRBV13|TRBD2
TGTGCCAGCAGCTCCGGACTAGTTTGGTACGAGCAGTACTTC
CASSSGLVWYEQYF
>NA|TRBJ2-6|TRBV2|TRBD1
TGTGCCAACCTACCGGGACAGGGAGATTCTGGGGCCAACGTCCTGACTTTC
CANLPGQGDSGANVLTF
>once|TRBJ1-1|TRBV7-9|NA
TGTGCCAGCAGCCAGGGACAAAACACTGAAGCTTTCTTT
CASSQGQNTEAFF
>NA|TRBJ1-3|TRBV6-1|NA
TGTGCCAGCAGTGAAGGAGCTAACTCTGGAAACACCATATATTTT
CASSEGANSGNTIYF
>NA|TRBJ2-5|TRBV4-2|NA
TGTGCCAGCAGCCAGACCGGGGGAGGTGAGACCCAGTACTTC
CASSQTGGGETQYF
>NA|TRBJ1-2|TRBV6-6|NA
TGTGCCAGCAGTTACTCCGACACCCACTATGGCTACACCTTC
CASSYSDTHYGYTF
>NA|TRBJ2-3|TRBV10-1|TRBD2
TGCGCCAGCAGGGTAATAAGCGGGGGTACAGATACGCAGTATTTT
CASRVISGGTDTQYF
>NA|TRBJ2-7|TRBV11-2|TRBD1
TGTGCCAGCAGCCCTCGAATGGGGGACAGGGTCCACGAGCAGTACTTC
CASSPRMGDRVHEQYF